The sequence of this T cell receptor (beta chain) was determined in a study of T cells in Graves' hyperthyroidism and ophthalmopathy. Stability of Graves' hyperthyroidism was defined as absent ophthalmopathy progression within 18 months. Clinical symptoms, serum thyroxine and TRAb, thyroid ultrasound and orbital computed tomography were used for the diagnoses. Fresh peripheral blood, approximately 10 ml, yielded the PBMCs. V was pared by 1 base and J by 5 bases, with 14 bases between. The CDR3 is 15 amino acids. This clonotype was counted ten times or more. RNA transcripts were the template for amplifying TCR beta CDR3 regions. The study used the HTBI primer set for a first-round RT-PCR of the TCR CDR3. MiXCR, applied by TCRdb to the multiplex PCR reads, yields one record per CDR3 protein. This repertoire shows approximately 610,000 distinct CDR3 sequences, roughly a sixth found once; its top ten account for 18%.

The sequencing input was blood. The TCR originated in a woman younger than 30 with Graves' hyperthyroidism. J is TRBJ1-1 and V is TRBV12-3 or TRBV12-4; D not resolved. In DNA form, the CDR3 reads TGTGCCAGCAGTTTAGGGGGATGGCTTAGGACTGAAGCTTTCTTT. It encodes CASSLGGWLRTEAFF.